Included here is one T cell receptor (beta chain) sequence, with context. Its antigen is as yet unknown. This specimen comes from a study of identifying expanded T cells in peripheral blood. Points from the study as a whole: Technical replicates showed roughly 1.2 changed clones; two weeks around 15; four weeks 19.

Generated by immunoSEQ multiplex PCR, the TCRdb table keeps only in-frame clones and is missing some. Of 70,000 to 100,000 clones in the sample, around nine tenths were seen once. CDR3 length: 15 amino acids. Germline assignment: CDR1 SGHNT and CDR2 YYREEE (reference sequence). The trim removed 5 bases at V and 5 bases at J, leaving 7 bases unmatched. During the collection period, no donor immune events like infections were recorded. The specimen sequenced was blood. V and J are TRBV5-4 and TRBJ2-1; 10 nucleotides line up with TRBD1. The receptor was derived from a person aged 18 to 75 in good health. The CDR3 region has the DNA TGTGCCAGCAGACTTCGACAGGGGGCCAACAATGAGCAGTTCTTC. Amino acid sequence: CASRLRQGANNEQFF.